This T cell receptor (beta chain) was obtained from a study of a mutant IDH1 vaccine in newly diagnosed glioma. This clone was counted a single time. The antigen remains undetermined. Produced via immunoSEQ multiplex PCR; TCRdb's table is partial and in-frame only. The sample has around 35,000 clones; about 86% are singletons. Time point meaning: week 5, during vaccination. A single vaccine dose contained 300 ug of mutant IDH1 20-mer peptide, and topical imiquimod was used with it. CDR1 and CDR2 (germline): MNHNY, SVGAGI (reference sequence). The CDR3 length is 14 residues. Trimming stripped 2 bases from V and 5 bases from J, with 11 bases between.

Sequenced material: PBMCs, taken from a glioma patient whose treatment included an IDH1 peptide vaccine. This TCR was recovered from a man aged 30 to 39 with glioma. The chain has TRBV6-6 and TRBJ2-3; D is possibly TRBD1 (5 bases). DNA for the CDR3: TGTGCCAGCAGTTACAGGGCTAGGGGAGATACGCAGTATTTT. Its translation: CASSYRARGDTQYF.